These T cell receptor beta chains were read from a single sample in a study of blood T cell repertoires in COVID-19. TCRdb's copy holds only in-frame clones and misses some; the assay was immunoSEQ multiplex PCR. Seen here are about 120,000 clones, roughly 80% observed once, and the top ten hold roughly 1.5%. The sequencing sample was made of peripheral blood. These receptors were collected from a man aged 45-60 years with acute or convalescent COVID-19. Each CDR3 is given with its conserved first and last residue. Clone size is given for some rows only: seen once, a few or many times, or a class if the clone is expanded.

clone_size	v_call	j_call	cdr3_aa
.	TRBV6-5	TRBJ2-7	CASSTGADEQYF
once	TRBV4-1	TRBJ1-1	CASSRGRDTEAFF
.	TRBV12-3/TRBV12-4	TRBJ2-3	CASSPRDTQYF
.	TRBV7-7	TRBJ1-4	CASSPLTGEAEKLFF
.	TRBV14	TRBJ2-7	CASSHAGTGGRKEQYF
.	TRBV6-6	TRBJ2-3	CASSLLGPDTQYF
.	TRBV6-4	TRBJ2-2	CASSDSSGGADTGELFF
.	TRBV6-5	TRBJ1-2	CASSPGQSNYGYTF
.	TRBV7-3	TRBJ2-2	CASSSTYTGELFF
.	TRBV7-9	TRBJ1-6	CASSARDRGALGYNSPLHF
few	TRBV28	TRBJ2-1	CASSFKAALPGEQFF
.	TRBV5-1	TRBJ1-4	CASSQPGQVGDEKLFF
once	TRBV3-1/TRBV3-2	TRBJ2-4	CASSQDRLAGSKNIQYF
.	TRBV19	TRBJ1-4	CASSIANEKLFF
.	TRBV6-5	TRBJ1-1	CASSYLSRVNTEAFF
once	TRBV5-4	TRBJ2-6	CASSPAGVGLGANVLTF
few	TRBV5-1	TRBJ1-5	CASSPDRLKNQPQHF
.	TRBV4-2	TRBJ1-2	CASSQDLGDHYGYTF
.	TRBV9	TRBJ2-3	CASSDSFFFTDTQYF
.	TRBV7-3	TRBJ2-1	CASSSSGTSWDEQFF
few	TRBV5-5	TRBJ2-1	CASSMQGAAYNEQFF
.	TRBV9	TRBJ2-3	CASSVGGRTDTQYF
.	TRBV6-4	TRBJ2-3	CASSDGTSEADTQYF
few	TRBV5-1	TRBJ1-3	CASSLGQVNSGNTIYF
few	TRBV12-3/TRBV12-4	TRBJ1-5	CASSPQHDQPQHF
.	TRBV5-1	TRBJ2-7	CASSLDASGSYEQYF
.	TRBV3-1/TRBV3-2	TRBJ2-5	CASSQRLAGQETQYF
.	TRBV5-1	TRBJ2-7	CASSQMGQGEAEQYF
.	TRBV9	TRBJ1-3	CASSVGQGAGNTIYF
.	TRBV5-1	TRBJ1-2	CASSEGTGSYGYTF
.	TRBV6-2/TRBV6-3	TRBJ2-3	CASSSTGSTDTQYF
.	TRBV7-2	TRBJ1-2	CASSLRREEHGYTF
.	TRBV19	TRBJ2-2	CASSGPTARTGELFF
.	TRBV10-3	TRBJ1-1	CATWTGVVATEAFF
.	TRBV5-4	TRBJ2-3	CASSPNRDTDTQYF
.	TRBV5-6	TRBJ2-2	CASSLQGVNTGELFF